These 20 T cell receptor beta chains originate from one sample sequenced in a study of cytomegalovirus exposure and HLA in healthy donors. Profiling relied on immunoSEQ multiplex PCR, and the TCRdb table lists in-frame clones only, not all of them. The table has 150,000 to 200,000 clones, about 82% seen once. Sequencing was carried out using PBMCs. These receptors were collected from a woman aged 18-29 years in good health and CMV-seronegative.

This rearrangement joins TRBV12-5 to TRBJ1-6; no clear D. Germline CDR1 is LGHNT and CDR2 is FRNRAP. The CDR3 has 17 amino acids. The germline V and J ends were trimmed by 0 bases and 2 bases, with 11 bases remaining between them. The CDR3 protein is CASGLVRRDAYNSPLHF. CDR3 DNA: TGTGCTAGTGGTTTGGTACGGAGGGATGCCTATAATTCACCCCTCCACTTT.

The CDR3 bases are TGTGCCAGCATCGACAGGGTAGCGGACACCATATATTTT. Translating gives CASIDRVADTIYF. The chain recombines TRBV6-5 with TRBJ1-3, with 7 nucleotides matching TRBD1. The CDR3 is made up of 13 amino acids. Germline V gives CDR1 MNHEY, CDR2 SVGAGI. The V and J ends lost 7 bases and 8 bases, in that order; junction bases with no gene match: 8.

This clone was seen more than once but under ten times. The chain carries TRBV7-2 and TRBJ1-2; 9 bases are a match to TRBD1. V trimming: 4 bases; J trimming: 2 bases; junction bases outside the gene matches: 17. The length of the CDR3 is 19 residues. Per the germline V gene, CDR1 is SGHTA and CDR2 is FQGNSA. The CDR3 nucleotides read TGTGCCAGCAGCTATCGTAGGGGACAGGGAGTCCAAGGCAACTATGGCTACACCTTC. Protein: CASSYRRGQGVQGNYGYTF.

Concerning this clone: Distinct nucleotide sequences in the sample also encode this CDR3. The chain links TRBV7-9 to TRBJ1-4; D possibly corresponds to TRBD1 (6 bases). The CDR3 length is 14 residues. Germline CDR1 SEHNR, CDR2 FQNEAQ (reference sequence). V was clipped by 5 bases and J by 5 bases, with 12 bases between them. CDR3 in amino acids: CASSLGQGNEKLFF. CDR3 DNA sequence: TGTGCCAGCAGCCTGGGTCAGGGGAATGAAAAACTGTTTTTT.

The gene calls are TRBV27 and TRBJ2-7, with 10 bases that match TRBD1. The CDR3 is 19 amino acids. Germline V gene sequence: CDR1 MNHEY, CDR2 SMNVEV (reference sequence). Germline trimming cut 2 bases from V and 0 bases from J; bases unmatched to any gene: 13. CDR3 nucleotides: TGTGCCAGCAGTTTAAGGTCGGGACAGGGGACCTCGAGCTCCTACGAGCAGTACTTC. Amino acid sequence: CASSLRSGQGTSSSYEQYF.

Concerning this clone itself: No DNA is shown, since the ends of the CDR3 on it are uncertain; the CDR3 is the one TCRdb lists. This chain joins TRBV11-2 and TRBJ2-1; the tabulated D call, TRBD1, remains unverified against the DNA. Termini included, the CDR3 measures 11 amino acids. Per the germline V gene, CDR1 is SGHAT and CDR2 is FQNNGV. CDR3 amino acids: CASSFGRGAFF.

J is TRBJ2-1 and V is TRBV10-1, with TRBD1 identical over 9 bases. The germline CDR1 and CDR2 sequences are WNHNN and SYGVQD (reference sequence). This CDR3 is built from 15 residues. The J segment lost 2 bases and the V segment lost 4 bases, leaving 3 bases of the junction unmatched. The CDR3 sequence is CASSGGQGTYNEQFF. CDR3 DNA sequence: TGCGCCAGCAGTGGGGGACAGGGAACCTACAATGAGCAGTTCTTC.

This chain links TRBV21-1 with TRBJ2-7; TRBD1 is the table's D call and was not checked against the DNA. TRBV21-1 counts as a pseudogene. The CDR3 is 14 residues long. CDR3 nucleotide sequence: TGTGCCAGCAGCCGACGGACAGGATCCTACGAGCAGTACTTC. Translated, it gives CASSRRTGSYEQYF.

V gene TRBV6-6 combines with J gene TRBJ2-7, with D possibly being TRBD1 (5 bases). CDR3 length equals 14 residues. V lost 2 bases and J 2 bases, leaving 10 bases between the germline ends. Looked up from germline, CDR1 is MNHNY and CDR2 is SVGAGI (reference sequence). The CDR3 loop is CASSYDRFTYEQYF. CDR3 sequence (DNA): TGTGCCAGCAGTTACGACAGATTTACCTACGAGCAGTACTTC.

V usage is TRBV27 and J usage is TRBJ1-6; D may be TRBD1 (5 bases). Per the germline V gene, CDR1 is MNHEY and CDR2 is SMNVEV (reference sequence). This CDR3 region has 15 residues. Trimming took 6 bases from V and 0 from J, leaving 9 bases between them. Written as DNA, the CDR3 is TGTGCCAGCAGCGACAGAAGCTCCTATAATTCACCCCTCCACTTT. Encoded protein: CASSDRSSYNSPLHF.

The chain carries TRBV4-2 and TRBJ1-2; D ambiguous. Per germline, CDR1 LGHNA and CDR2 YNFKEQ. This CDR3 contains 16 residues. The V and J ends lost 0 bases and 0 bases respectively, with 11 bases between them. CDR3 sequence (DNA): TGTGCCAGCAGCCAAGACCCTGGGAGACCTAACTATGGCTACACCTTC. Translated, it gives CASSQDPGRPNYGYTF.

The chain joins TRBV10-3 to TRBJ1-4; D unclear. Per the germline V gene, CDR1 is ENHRY and CDR2 is SYGVKD. CDR3 size: 13 residues. V lost 10 bases and J 8 bases, leaving 17 bases between the germline ends. CDR3 sequence reads: CASSAGEVEKLFF. For the CDR3, the DNA is TGTGCCAGTTCGGCTGGGGAGGTGGAAAAACTGTTTTTT.

This clone was observed a handful of times. CDR3 nucleotides: TGTGCCAGCAGTGACTTGGCAGGGGGGTCACCCCTCCACTTT. Protein: CASSDLAGGSPLHF. The gene calls are TRBV6-4 and TRBJ1-6; 7 bases line up with TRBD1. The CDR3 covers 14 residues. The V segment lost 1 base and the J segment 10 bases; nucleotides outside the gene matches: 4. CDR1 is MRHNA and CDR2 is SNTAGT in the germline V gene.

The V gene is TRBV19, the J gene TRBJ1-2; possible D gene TRBD1, 6 bases. The CDR3 runs to 16 residues. CDR1 is LNHDA and CDR2 is SQIVND in the germline V gene (reference sequence). The ends were cut back, 5 bases at V and 5 bases at J, with 21 bases in the middle. The CDR3 DNA sequence: TGTGCCAGTAGTCCACTGGAAGGGGGTGTAGGATATGGCTACACCTTC. This gives the protein CASSPLEGGVGYGYTF.

The chain uses TRBV2 and TRBJ1-2; TRBD1 is a possible D gene (6 bases). Germline-derived CDR1 and CDR2 are SNHLY and FYNNEI. Trimming cost V 6 bases and J 8 bases, with 7 bases left between them. This CDR3 comprises 10 residues. For the CDR3, the DNA is TGTGCCAGCAGGGACAGCGGCTACACCTTC. It yields the protein CASRDSGYTF. Full variable domain (rest looked up from reference TRBV2 and TRBJ1-2): EPEVTQTPSHQVTQMGQEVILRCVPISNHLYFYWYRQILGQKVEFLVSFYNNEISEKSEIFDDQFSVERPDGSNFTLKIRSTKLEDSAMYFCASRDSGYTFGSGTRLTVV.

The genes are TRBV5-1 and TRBJ1-5; D gene unclear. The CDR3 spans 15 residues. The germline gives CDR1 SGHRS, CDR2 YFSETQ. V was pared by 0 bases and J by 3 bases, with 10 bases between. CDR3 loop: CASSLGRGDNQPQHF. CDR3 in DNA: TGCGCCAGCAGCTTGGGGCGGGGTGACAATCAGCCCCAGCATTTT. Looking up the rest from reference TRBV5-1 and TRBJ1-5 gives the full variable domain: KAGVTQTPRYLIKTRGQQVTLSCSPISGHRSVSWYQQTPGQGLQFLFEYFSETQRNKGNFPGRFSGRQFSNSRSEMNVSTLELGDSALYLCASSLGRGDNQPQHFGDGTRLSIL.

The V and J genes are TRBV27 and TRBJ1-4; 7 positions match TRBD1. From germline, CDR1 is MNHEY and CDR2 SMNVEV (reference sequence). The CDR3 sequence is 19 residues long. Germline trimming cut 2 bases from V and 7 bases from J; bases unmatched to any gene: 19. DNA of the CDR3: TGTGCCAGCAGTTTAAGTTTACCCGCAGGCCGGGCAGGGGGTGAAAAACTGTTTTTT. It encodes CASSLSLPAGRAGGEKLFF.

The gene calls are TRBV19 and TRBJ2-4; D is uncertain. The CDR3 length is 15 residues. In germline, CDR1 is LNHDA, CDR2 SQIVND (reference sequence). Trimming shortened V by 11 bases and J by 0 bases, and 17 bases separated the two germline ends. DNA of the CDR3: TGTGCCTCTAGTGGTAGGCCTCTAGCCAAAAACATTCAGTACTTC. As protein: CASSGRPLAKNIQYF. Together with reference TRBV19 and TRBJ2-4, the CDR3 gives the full variable domain: DGGITQSPKYLFRKEGQNVTLSCEQNLNHDAMYWYRQDPGQGLRLIYYSQIVNDFQKGDIAEGYSVSREKKESFPLTVTSAQKNPTAFYLCASSGRPLAKNIQYFGAGTRLSVL.

The CDR3 loop reads CASTLGLAGGPDTQYF. Written as DNA, the CDR3 is TGTGCCAGTACCCTGGGACTAGCGGGGGGCCCAGATACGCAGTATTTT. The chain recombines TRBV19 with TRBJ2-3; 15 bases are a match to TRBD2. CDR1 is LNHDA and CDR2 is SQIVND in the germline V gene (reference sequence). Losses at the gene ends were 7 bases for V and 4 bases for J; bases not matched to a gene: 6. The CDR3 has 16 amino acids.

The chain uses TRBV6-5 and TRBJ2-3; 8 bases match TRBD1. Germline CDR1 is MNHEY and CDR2 is SVGAGI. CDR3 size: 16 residues. With V trimmed by 4 bases and J by 0 bases, 6 bases remained unmatched. This chain's CDR3 is CASSFRTGFSTDTQYF. CDR3 coding DNA: TGTGCCAGCAGTTTTCGGACAGGGTTTAGCACAGATACGCAGTATTTT.